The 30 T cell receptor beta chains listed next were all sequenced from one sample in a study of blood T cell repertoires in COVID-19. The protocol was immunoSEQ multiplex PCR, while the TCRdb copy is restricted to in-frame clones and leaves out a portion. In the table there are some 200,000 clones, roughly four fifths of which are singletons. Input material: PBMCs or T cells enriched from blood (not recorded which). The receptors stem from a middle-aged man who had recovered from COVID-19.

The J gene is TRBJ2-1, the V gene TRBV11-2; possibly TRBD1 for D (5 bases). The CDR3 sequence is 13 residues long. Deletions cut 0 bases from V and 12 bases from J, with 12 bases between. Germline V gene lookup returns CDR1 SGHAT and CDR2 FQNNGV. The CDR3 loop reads CASSLDPVQGQFF. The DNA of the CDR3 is TGTGCCAGCAGCTTAGATCCGGTGCAGGGGCAGTTCTTC. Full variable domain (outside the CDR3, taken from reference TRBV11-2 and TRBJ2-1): EAGVAQSPRYKIIEKRQSVAFWCNPISGHATLYWYQQILGQGPKLLIQFQNNGVVDDSQLPKDRFSAERLKGVDSTLKIQPAKLEDSAVYLCASSLDPVQGQFFGPGTRLTVL.

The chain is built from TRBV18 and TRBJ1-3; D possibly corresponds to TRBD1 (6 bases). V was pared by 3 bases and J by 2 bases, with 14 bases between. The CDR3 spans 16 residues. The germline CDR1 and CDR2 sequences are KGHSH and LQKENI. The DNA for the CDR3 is TGTGCCAGCTCACCCCGGACAGATGAGACTGGAAACACCATATATTTT. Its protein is CASSPRTDETGNTIYF. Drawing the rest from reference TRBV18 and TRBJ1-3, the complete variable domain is NAGVMQNPRHLVRRRGQEARLRCSPMKGHSHVYWYRQLPEEGLKFMVYLQKENIIDESGMPKERFSAEFPKEGPSILRIQQVVRGDSAAYFCASSPRTDETGNTIYFGEGSWLTVV.

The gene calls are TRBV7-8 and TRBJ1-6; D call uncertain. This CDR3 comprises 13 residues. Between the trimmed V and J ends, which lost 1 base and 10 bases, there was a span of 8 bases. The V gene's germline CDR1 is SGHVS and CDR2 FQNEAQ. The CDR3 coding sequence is TGTGCCAGCAGCTTAGTTCGAGAATCACCCCTCCACTTT. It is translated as CASSLVRESPLHF. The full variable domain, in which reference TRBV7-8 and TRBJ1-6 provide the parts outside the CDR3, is GAGVSQSPRYKVAKRGQDVALRCDPISGHVSLFWYQQALGQGPEFLTYFQNEAQLDKSGLPSDRFFAERPEGSVSTLKIQRTQQEDSAVYLCASSLVRESPLHFGNGTRLTVT.

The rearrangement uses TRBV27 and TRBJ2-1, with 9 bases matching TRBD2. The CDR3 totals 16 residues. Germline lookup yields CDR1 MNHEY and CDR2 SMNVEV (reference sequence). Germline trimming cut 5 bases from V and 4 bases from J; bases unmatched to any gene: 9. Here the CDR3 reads CASSRLAVETYNEQFF. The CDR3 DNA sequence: TGTGCCAGCAGTCGACTAGCGGTAGAGACTTACAATGAGCAGTTCTTC.

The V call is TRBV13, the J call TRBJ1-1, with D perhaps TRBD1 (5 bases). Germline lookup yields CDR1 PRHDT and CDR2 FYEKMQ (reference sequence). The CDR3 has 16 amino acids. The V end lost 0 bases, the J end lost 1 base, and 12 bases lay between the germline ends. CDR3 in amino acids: CASSLGIGGGNTEAFF. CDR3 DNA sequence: TGTGCCAGCAGCTTAGGTATTGGGGGAGGGAACACTGAAGCTTTCTTT.

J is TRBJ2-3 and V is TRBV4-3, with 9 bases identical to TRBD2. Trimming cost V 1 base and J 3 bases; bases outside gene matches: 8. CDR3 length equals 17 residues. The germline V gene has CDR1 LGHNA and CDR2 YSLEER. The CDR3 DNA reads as TGCGCCAGCAGCCAAGTCCCTAGCGGGATGGAGACAGATACGCAGTATTTT. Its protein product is CASSQVPSGMETDTQYF.

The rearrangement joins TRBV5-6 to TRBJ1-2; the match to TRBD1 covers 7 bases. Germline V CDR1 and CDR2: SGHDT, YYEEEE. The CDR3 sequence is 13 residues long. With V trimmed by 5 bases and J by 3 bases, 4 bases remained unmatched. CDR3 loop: CASSPQGYYGYTF. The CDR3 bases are TGTGCCAGCAGTCCACAGGGGTACTATGGCTACACCTTC.

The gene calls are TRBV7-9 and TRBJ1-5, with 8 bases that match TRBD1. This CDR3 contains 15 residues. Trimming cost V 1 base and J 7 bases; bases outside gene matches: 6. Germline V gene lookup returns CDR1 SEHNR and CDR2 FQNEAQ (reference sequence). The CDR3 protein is CASSLGGQGEQPQHF. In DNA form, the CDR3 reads TGTGCCAGCAGCTTAGGAGGACAGGGTGAACAGCCCCAGCATTTT. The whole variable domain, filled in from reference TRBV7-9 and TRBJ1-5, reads DTGVSQNPRHKITKRGQNVTFRCDPISEHNRLYWYRQTLGQGPEFLTYFQNEAQLEKSRLLSDRFSAERPKGSFSTLEIQRTEQGDSAMYLCASSLGGQGEQPQHFGDGTRLSIL.

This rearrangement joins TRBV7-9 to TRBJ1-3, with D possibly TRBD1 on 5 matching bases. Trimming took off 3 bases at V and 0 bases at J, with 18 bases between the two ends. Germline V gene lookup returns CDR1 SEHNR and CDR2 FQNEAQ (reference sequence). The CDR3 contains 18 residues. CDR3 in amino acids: CASSFPVGRGNSGNTIYF. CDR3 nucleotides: TGTGCCAGCAGCTTCCCAGTAGGAAGGGGCAACTCTGGAAACACCATATATTTT.

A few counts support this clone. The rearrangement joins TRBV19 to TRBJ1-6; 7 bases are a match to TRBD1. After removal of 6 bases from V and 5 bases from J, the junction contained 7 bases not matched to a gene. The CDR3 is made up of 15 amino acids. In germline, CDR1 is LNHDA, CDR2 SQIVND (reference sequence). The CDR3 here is CASSPGTDDNSPLHF. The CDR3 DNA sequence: TGTGCCAGTAGCCCCGGGACAGATGATAATTCACCCCTCCACTTT.

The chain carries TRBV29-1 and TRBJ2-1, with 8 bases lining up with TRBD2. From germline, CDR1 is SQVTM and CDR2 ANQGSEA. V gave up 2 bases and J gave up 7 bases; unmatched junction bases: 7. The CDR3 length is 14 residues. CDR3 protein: CSVERGLVGNEQFF. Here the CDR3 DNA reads TGCAGCGTTGAACGGGGACTAGTTGGAAATGAGCAGTTCTTC.

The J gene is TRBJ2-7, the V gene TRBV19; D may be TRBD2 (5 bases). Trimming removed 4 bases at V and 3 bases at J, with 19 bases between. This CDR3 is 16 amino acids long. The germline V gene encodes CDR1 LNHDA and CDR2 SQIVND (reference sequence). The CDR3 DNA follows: TGTGCCAGTAGTAACACTGGACGGGGATGGGGCTACGAGCAGTACTTC. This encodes CASSNTGRGWGYEQYF.

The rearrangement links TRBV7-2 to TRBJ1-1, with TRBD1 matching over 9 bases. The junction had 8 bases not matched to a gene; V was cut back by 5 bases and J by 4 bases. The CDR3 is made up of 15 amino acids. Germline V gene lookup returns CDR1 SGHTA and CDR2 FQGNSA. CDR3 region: CASSTGTGRGTEAFF. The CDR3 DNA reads TGTGCCAGCAGCACCGGGACAGGGAGAGGCACTGAAGCTTTCTTT.

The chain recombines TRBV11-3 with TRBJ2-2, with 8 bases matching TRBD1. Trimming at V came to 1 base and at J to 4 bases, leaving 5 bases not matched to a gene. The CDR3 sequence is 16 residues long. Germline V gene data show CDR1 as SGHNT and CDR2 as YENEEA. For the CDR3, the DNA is TGTGCCAGCAGCTTAGGCACCACAGGGGGCACCGGGGAGCTGTTTTTT. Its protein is CASSLGTTGGTGELFF.

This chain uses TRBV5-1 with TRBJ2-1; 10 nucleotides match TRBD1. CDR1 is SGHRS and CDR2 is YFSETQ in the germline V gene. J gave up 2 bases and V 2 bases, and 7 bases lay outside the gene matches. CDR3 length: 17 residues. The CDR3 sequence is CASSFSATGGPYNEQFF. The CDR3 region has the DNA TGCGCCAGCAGCTTCTCTGCGACAGGGGGCCCCTACAATGAGCAGTTCTTC.

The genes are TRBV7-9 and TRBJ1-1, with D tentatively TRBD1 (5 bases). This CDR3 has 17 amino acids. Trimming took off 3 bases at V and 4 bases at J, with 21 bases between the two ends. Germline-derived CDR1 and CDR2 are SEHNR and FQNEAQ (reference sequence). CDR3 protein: CASSFTTSRGGLTEAFF. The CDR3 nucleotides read TGTGCCAGCAGCTTTACAACTTCCCGCGGGGGTCTCACTGAAGCTTTCTTT.

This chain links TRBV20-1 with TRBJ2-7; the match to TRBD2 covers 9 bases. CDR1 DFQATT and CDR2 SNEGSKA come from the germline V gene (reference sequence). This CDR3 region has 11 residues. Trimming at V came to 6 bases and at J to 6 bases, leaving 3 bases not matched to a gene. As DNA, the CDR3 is TGCAGTGCAAGGACTAGCGCCGAGCAGTACGTC. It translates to CSARTSAEQYV.

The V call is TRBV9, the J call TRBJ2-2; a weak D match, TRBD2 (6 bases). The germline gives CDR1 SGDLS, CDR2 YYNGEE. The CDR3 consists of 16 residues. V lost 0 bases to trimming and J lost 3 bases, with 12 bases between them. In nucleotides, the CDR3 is TGTGCCAGCAGCGTAGACGGAGGGGCAGACACCGGGGAGCTGTTTTTT. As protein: CASSVDGGADTGELFF.

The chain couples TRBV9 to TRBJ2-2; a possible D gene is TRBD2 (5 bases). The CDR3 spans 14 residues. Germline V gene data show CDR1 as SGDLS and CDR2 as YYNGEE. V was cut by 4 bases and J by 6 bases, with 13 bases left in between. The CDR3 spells CASSPTSSSGELFF. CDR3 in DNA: TGTGCCAGCAGCCCTACTAGTTCTTCCGGGGAGCTGTTTTTT.

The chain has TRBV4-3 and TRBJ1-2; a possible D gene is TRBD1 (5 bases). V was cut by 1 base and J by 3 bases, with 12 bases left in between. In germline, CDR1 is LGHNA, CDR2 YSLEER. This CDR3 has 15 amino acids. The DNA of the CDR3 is TGCGCCAGCAGCCAAGCTGCAGGGATTTACTATGGCTACACCTTC. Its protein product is CASSQAAGIYYGYTF.

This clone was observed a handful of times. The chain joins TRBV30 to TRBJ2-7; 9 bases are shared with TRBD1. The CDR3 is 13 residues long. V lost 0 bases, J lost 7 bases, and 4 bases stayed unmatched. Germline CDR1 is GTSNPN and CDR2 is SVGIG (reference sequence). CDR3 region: CAWSVQGAGEQYF. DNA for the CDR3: TGTGCCTGGAGTGTACAGGGGGCGGGGGAGCAGTACTTC.

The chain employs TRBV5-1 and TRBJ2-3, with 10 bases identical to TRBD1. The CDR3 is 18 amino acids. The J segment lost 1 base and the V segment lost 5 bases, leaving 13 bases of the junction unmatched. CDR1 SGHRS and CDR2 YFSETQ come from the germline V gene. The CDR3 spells CASSLRQGAMGGTDTQYF. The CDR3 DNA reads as TGCGCCAGCAGTCTGCGACAGGGGGCAATGGGCGGCACAGATACGCAGTATTTT.

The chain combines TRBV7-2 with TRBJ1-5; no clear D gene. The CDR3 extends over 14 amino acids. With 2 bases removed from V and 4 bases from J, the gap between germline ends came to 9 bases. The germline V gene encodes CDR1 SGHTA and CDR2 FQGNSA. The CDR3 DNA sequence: TGTGCCAGCAGCTTACGGACTGATAATCAGCCCCAGCATTTT. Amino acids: CASSLRTDNQPQHF.

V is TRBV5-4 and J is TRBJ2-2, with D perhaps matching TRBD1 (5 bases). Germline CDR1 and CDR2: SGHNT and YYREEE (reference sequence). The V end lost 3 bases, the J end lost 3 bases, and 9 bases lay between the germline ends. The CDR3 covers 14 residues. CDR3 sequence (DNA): TGTGCCAGCAGCTCAGACAGAGACACCGGGGAGCTGTTTTTT. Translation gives CASSSDRDTGELFF.

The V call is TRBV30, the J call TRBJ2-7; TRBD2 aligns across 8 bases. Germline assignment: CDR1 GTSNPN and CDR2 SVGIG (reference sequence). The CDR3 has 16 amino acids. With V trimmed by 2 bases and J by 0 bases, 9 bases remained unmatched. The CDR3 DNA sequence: TGTGCCTGGAGTATGTTAGTGGGGACTAGCTCCTACGAGCAGTACTTC. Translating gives CAWSMLVGTSSYEQYF.

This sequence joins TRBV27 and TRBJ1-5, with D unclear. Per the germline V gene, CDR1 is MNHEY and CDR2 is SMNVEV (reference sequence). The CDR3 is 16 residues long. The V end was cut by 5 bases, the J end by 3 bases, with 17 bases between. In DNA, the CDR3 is TGTGCCAGCAGTCCAACTCTGACACTGACCAATCAGCCCCAGCATTTT. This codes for CASSPTLTLTNQPQHF.

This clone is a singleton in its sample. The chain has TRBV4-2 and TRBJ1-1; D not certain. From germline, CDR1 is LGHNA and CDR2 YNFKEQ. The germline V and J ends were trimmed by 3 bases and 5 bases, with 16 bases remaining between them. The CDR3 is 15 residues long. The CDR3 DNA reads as TGTGCCAGCAGCCACCTCTCGAGAGGGCAGACTGAAGCTTTCTTT. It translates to CASSHLSRGQTEAFF.

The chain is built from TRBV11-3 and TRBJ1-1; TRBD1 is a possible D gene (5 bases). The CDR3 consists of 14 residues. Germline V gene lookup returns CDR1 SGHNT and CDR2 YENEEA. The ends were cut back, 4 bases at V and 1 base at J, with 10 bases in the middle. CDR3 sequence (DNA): TGTGCCAGCAGCTCCGGAAGGGGGAACACTGAAGCTTTCTTT. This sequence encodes CASSSGRGNTEAFF.

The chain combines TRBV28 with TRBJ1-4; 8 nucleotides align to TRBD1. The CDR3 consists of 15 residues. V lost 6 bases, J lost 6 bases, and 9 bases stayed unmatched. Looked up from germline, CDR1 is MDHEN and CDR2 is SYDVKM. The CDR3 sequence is CASRNHGTGYEKLFF. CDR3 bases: TGTGCCAGCAGGAACCACGGGACAGGCTATGAAAAACTGTTTTTT.

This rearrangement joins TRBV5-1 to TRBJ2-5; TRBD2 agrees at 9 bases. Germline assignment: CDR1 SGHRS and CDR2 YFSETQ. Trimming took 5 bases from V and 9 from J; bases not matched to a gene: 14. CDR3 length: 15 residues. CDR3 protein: CASSWATSGGEAQYF. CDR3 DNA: TGCGCCAGCAGTTGGGCGACTAGCGGTGGGGAGGCCCAGTACTTC.